Listed below are T cell receptor beta chains from one sample, sequenced in a study of T cell responses to AZD1222 COVID-19 vaccine. Clones were sequenced by immunoSEQ multiplex PCR, and TCRdb holds only the in-frame ones, with some missing. The sample shows under 200,000 clones, approximately 90% of them seen only once. Sample: peripheral blood, taken on day 0 of MenACWY control vaccination. These receptors were obtained from an adult in good health. Both conserved end residues are part of each CDR3. Fields, in order: V gene, D gene, J gene, clone size, CDR3 protein, CDR3 DNA. The D gene is left open where the match is weak. Size is stated for part of the rows, as once, few or many counts, or as a class when the clone is expanded.

TRBV5-1	.	TRBJ1-1	.	CASSFRDGNTEAFF	TGCGCCAGCAGCTTCCGGGACGGGAACACTGAAGCTTTCTTT
TRBV18	.	TRBJ1-5	.	CASSPPEVSYSNQPQHF	TGTGCCAGCTCACCGCCGGAGGTTAGTTATAGCAATCAGCCCCAGCATTTT
TRBV7-3	TRBD1	TRBJ1-2	.	CASSQDRAGNGYTF	TGTGCCAGCAGCCAAGACAGGGCAGGGAATGGCTACACCTTC
TRBV3-1/TRBV3-2	.	TRBJ1-4	once	CASSYRAVGEKLFF	TGTGCCAGCTCATACAGGGCTGTAGGAGAAAAACTGTTTTTT
TRBV19	.	TRBJ1-2	.	CASSMGWGPDGYTF	TGTGCCAGTAGTATGGGGTGGGGCCCTGATGGCTACACCTTC
TRBV5-1	TRBD2	TRBJ2-1	few	CASSLLGTSGISYNEQFF	TGCGCCAGCAGCCTACTTGGGACTAGCGGGATCTCCTACAATGAGCAGTTCTTC
TRBV10-3	TRBD1	TRBJ1-4	few	CASRGLNEKLFF	TGTGCCTCCAGGGGGCTTAATGAAAAACTGTTTTTT
TRBV11-3	TRBD2	TRBJ2-7	.	CASSPTSGRASYEQYF	TGTGCCAGCAGCCCCACTAGCGGGAGGGCCTCCTACGAGCAGTACTTC
TRBV19	.	TRBJ2-5	.	CASSQGTQETQYF	TGTGCCAGTAGCCAGGGGACTCAAGAGACCCAGTACTTC
TRBV3-1/TRBV3-2	.	TRBJ2-7	once	CASSQPGAEQYF	TGTGCCAGCAGCCAACCAGGGGCCGAGCAGTACTTC
TRBV9	TRBD2	TRBJ2-1	.	CASSVAAVGLAGGPNEQFF	TGTGCCAGCAGCGTAGCGGCAGTGGGACTAGCGGGAGGGCCGAATGAGCAGTTCTTC
TRBV27	.	TRBJ2-5	.	CASHPQGWETQYF	TGTGCCAGCCACCCCCAGGGTTGGGAGACCCAGTACTTC
TRBV5-4	.	TRBJ1-1	few	CASSFSQNTEAFF	TGTGCCAGCAGCTTTTCACAGAACACTGAAGCTTTCTTT
TRBV4-1	.	TRBJ1-6	.	CASSPGGGGNSPLHF	TGCGCCAGCAGCCCCGGGGGGGGTGGTAATTCACCCCTCCACTTT
TRBV3-1/TRBV3-2	.	TRBJ2-7	.	CASSQGTGIEQYF	TGTGCCAGCAGCCAAGGTACAGGGATAGAGCAGTACTTC
TRBV1	.	TRBJ1-1	.	CTSSQVGLMNTEAFF	TGCACCAGCAGCCAAGTTGGCTTGATGAACACTGAAGCTTTCTTT
TRBV9	.	TRBJ2-2	once	CASSVGPAGELFF	TGTGCCAGCAGCGTCGGTCCGGCCGGGGAGCTGTTTTTT
TRBV7-9	.	TRBJ1-6	.	CASREGGDSPLHF	TGTGCCAGCAGAGAGGGGGGTGATTCACCCCTCCACTTT
TRBV3-1/TRBV3-2	TRBD1	TRBJ1-5	.	CASSQGQGGVPQHF	TGTGCCAGCAGCCAGGGACAGGGAGGGGTGCCCCAGCATTTT
TRBV2	.	TRBJ1-2	.	CASWPATYYGYTF	TGTGCCAGCTGGCCCGCTACTTATTATGGCTACACCTTC
TRBV6-5	TRBD1	TRBJ1-5	.	CASSYSQGATPQHF	TGTGCCAGCAGCTACTCCCAGGGGGCGACGCCCCAGCATTTT
TRBV7-3	.	TRBJ1-1	.	CASSLSLNTEAFF	TGTGCCAGCAGCTTAAGCCTGAACACTGAAGCTTTCTTT
TRBV5-1	.	TRBJ2-2	.	CASSLGRTNTGELFF	TGCGCCAGCAGTTTGGGACGGACGAACACCGGGGAGCTGTTTTTT
TRBV6-5	TRBD1	TRBJ2-1	.	CASRRGTGYNEQFF	TGTGCCAGCAGGAGGGGGACAGGCTACAATGAGCAGTTCTTC
TRBV18	.	TRBJ2-1	once	CASSPLGNEQFF	TGTGCCAGCTCACCACTGGGAAATGAGCAGTTCTTC
TRBV27	.	TRBJ2-7	.	CASSPRRQTHEQYF	TGTGCCAGCAGCCCTAGACGGCAAACCCACGAGCAGTACTTC
TRBV2	TRBD1	TRBJ2-7	.	CASSRDRASEQYF	TGTGCCAGCAGTCGGGACAGGGCGTCCGAGCAGTACTTC
TRBV7-6	.	TRBJ2-2	.	CASSQSWDNTGELFF	TGTGCCAGCAGCCAAAGCTGGGATAACACCGGGGAGCTGTTTTTT
TRBV7-3	.	TRBJ1-1	.	CASSAVKFSEAFF	TGTGCCAGCAGCGCCGTTAAGTTCTCAGAGGCTTTCTTT
TRBV10-3	TRBD2	TRBJ2-3	.	CAATPGRGDTQYF	TGTGCCGCCACACCCGGGCGGGGGGATACGCAGTATTTT
TRBV10-3	.	TRBJ1-1	.	CAIRAEAGLISEAFF	TGTGCCATCCGGGCCGAAGCAGGGTTAATATCTGAAGCTTTCTTT
TRBV5-6	.	TRBJ1-1	.	CASSLSLMNTEAFF	TGTGCCAGCAGCTTGAGCCTCATGAACACTGAAGCTTTCTTT
TRBV6-5	TRBD1	TRBJ1-2	.	CASSPGQGSYGYTF	TGTGCCAGCAGTCCCGGACAGGGTAGCTATGGCTACACCTTC
TRBV11-3	TRBD2	TRBJ2-7	.	CASSTSTSGKGEQYF	TGTGCCAGCAGCACCTCGACTAGCGGGAAGGGAGAGCAGTACTTC
TRBV6-7	.	TRBJ1-1	.	CASIQADPTEAFF	TGTGCCAGCATACAGGCAGATCCCACTGAAGCTTTCTTT
TRBV30	.	TRBJ1-1	.	CAWRTPDSHTEAFF	TGTGCCTGGAGGACGCCCGACAGTCACACTGAAGCTTTCTTT
TRBV29-1	.	TRBJ2-7	.	CSVEGAGNYEQYF	TGCAGCGTTGAGGGGGCGGGGAACTACGAGCAGTACTTC
TRBV7-2	TRBD2	TRBJ2-7	.	CASSLALAGGYEQYF	TGTGCCAGCAGCTTAGCGCTAGCGGGAGGTTACGAGCAGTACTTC
TRBV27	.	TRBJ1-1	.	CASSLVGLPNTEAFF	TGTGCCAGCAGTTTAGTGGGACTGCCGAACACTGAAGCTTTCTTT
TRBV27	.	TRBJ1-1	.	CASSLSGAFMNTEAFF	TGTGCCAGCAGTTTATCTGGGGCATTCATGAACACTGAAGCTTTCTTT
TRBV28	.	TRBJ2-7	.	CASSFGGASSYEQYF	TGTGCCAGCAGTTTTGGGGGGGCCAGCTCCTACGAGCAGTACTTC
TRBV4-2	.	TRBJ1-3	.	CASSQDMRGSGNTIYF	TGTGCCAGCAGCCAAGATATGCGGGGCTCTGGAAACACCATATATTTT
TRBV7-3	.	TRBJ1-1	.	CASSPTANTEAFF	TGTGCCAGCAGCCCGACAGCGAACACTGAAGCTTTCTTT
TRBV5-1	TRBD1	TRBJ1-1	.	CASSTWSRDRLEAFF	TGCGCCAGCAGCACATGGTCCCGGGACAGGCTTGAAGCTTTCTTT
TRBV18	.	TRBJ1-1	.	CASSPPLGVNTEAFF	TGTGCCAGCTCACCACCGCTAGGAGTGAACACTGAAGCTTTCTTT
TRBV21-1	.	TRBJ2-5	.	CASSTSGSPKRQETQYF	TGTGCCAGCAGCACCAGCGGGAGTCCCAAACGCCAAGAGACCCAGTACTTC
TRBV24-1	TRBD1	TRBJ2-2	many	CATSDRDRGDTGELFF	TGTGCCACCAGTGATCGGGACAGGGGAGATACCGGGGAGCTGTTTTTT
TRBV5-1	.	TRBJ1-6	.	CASSSRGTTGSPLHF	TGCGCCAGCAGCTCCCGTGGCACAACGGGTTCACCCCTCCACTTT
TRBV6-5	TRBD1	TRBJ1-2	.	CASSLAQGGGYTF	TGTGCCAGCAGTTTGGCCCAGGGGGGGGGCTACACCTTC
TRBV2	.	TRBJ2-5	.	CASSTDGGKKTQYF	TGTGCCAGCAGCACGGACGGAGGCAAGAAGACCCAGTACTTC
TRBV2	.	TRBJ1-5	.	CASSEVKGWPQHF	TGTGCCAGCAGTGAAGTTAAGGGTTGGCCCCAGCATTTT
TRBV5-5	TRBD2	TRBJ2-2	.	CASSLLAGPTGELFF	TGTGCCAGCAGCTTACTAGCGGGACCAACCGGGGAGCTGTTTTTT